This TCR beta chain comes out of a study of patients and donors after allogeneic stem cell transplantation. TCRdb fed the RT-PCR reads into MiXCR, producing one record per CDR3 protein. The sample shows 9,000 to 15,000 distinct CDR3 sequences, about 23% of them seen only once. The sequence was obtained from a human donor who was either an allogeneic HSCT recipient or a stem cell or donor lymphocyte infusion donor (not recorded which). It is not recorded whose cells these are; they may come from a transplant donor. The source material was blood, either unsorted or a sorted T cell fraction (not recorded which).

CDR3 nucleotides: TGTGCCAGCACCTGGGGGACAGACTACAATGAGCAGTTCTTC. This sequence encodes CASTWGTDYNEQFF. V and J are TRBV12-3 or TRBV12-4 and TRBJ2-1, with TRBD1 matching over 7 bases. The CDR3 has 14 residues. Trimming took 7 bases from V and 3 from J; bases not matched to a gene: 6.